One and the same sample provided the 28 T cell receptor beta chains below, sequenced in a study of T cells in Graves' hyperthyroidism and ophthalmopathy. RNA transcripts served as the template for amplifying TCR beta CDR3 regions. With the HTBI primer set, the TCR CDR3 went through a first round of RT-PCR. TCRdb reanalysed the multiplex PCR reads using MiXCR and keeps one entry per CDR3 protein. The repertoire holds about 210,000 distinct CDR3 sequences, with roughly a sixth as singletons. Material for sequencing was blood. These receptor sequences come from a man aged 50 to 59 with Graves' hyperthyroidism.

This chain links TRBV7-3 with TRBJ1-2; perhaps TRBD1 as D (6 bases). In germline, CDR1 is SGHTA, CDR2 FQGTGA. Trimming removed 2 bases from V and 6 bases from J, with 10 bases in between. This CDR3 spans 13 amino acids. The CDR3 is CASSLSGDDGYTF. The CDR3 nucleotides read TGTGCCAGCAGCTTATCAGGGGACGATGGCTACACCTTC.

The chain recombines TRBV2 with TRBJ1-5; 10 bases match TRBD1. After removal of 6 bases from V and 4 bases from J, the junction contained 6 bases not matched to a gene. CDR1 and CDR2 from the germline V gene are SNHLY and FYNNEI. The CDR3 extends over 15 amino acids. The CDR3 sequence is CASRTGTGANQPQHF. CDR3 nucleotide sequence: TGTGCCAGCAGGACCGGGACAGGGGCAAATCAGCCCCAGCATTTT.

This clonotype was detected many times. This chain connects TRBV6-2 or TRBV6-3 to TRBJ2-3; 8 positions agree with TRBD2. The CDR3 has 16 amino acids. Germline trimming cut 6 bases from V and 0 bases from J; bases unmatched to any gene: 8. Germline V CDR1 and CDR2: MNHEY, SVGEGT. CDR3 sequence: CASSSSLAASTDTQYF. The CDR3 DNA follows: TGTGCCAGCAGCTCCTCACTAGCGGCTAGCACAGATACGCAGTATTTT.

This clonotype was counted between two and nine times. V usage is TRBV4-2 and J usage is TRBJ2-3; TRBD1 matches 9 bases. CDR1 is LGHNA and CDR2 is YNFKEQ in the germline V gene. With 4 bases clipped from V and 6 bases from J, the junction kept 5 bases outside the gene matches. This CDR3 has 14 amino acids. The CDR3 DNA reads TGTGCCAGCAGCCCCCGGGACAGGGAGGATACGCAGTATTTT. Its protein product is CASSPRDREDTQYF.

At least ten counts were recorded for this clonotype. The gene calls are TRBV13 and TRBJ2-7, with D perhaps TRBD1 (6 bases). V dropped 4 bases and J dropped 2 bases, with 21 bases sitting between them. Germline V CDR1 and CDR2: PRHDT, FYEKMQ (reference sequence). The CDR3 extends over 17 amino acids. CDR3 region: CASSSALQGPGPYEQYF. As DNA, the CDR3 is TGTGCCAGCAGCTCCGCACTACAGGGACCCGGGCCCTACGAGCAGTACTTC.

This clonotype was seen many times. The genes are TRBV12-3 or TRBV12-4 and TRBJ2-7; 12 bases line up with TRBD2. With V trimmed by 8 bases and J by 3 bases, 14 bases remained unmatched. The CDR3 contains 17 residues. The CDR3 bases are TGTGCCAGCTCTTCCGACCCCCGACTAGCGGGAGACTACGAGCAGTACTTC. This encodes CASSSDPRLAGDYEQYF.

The CDR3 DNA reads TGTGCCAGCAGTGGGACTAGCCTTTCCTACGAGCAGTACTTC. This gives the protein CASSGTSLSYEQYF. This chain joins TRBV6-1 and TRBJ2-7; 8 positions match TRBD2. V lost 4 bases to trimming and J lost 1 base; unmatched junction nucleotides: 3. The CDR3 covers 14 residues. Germline CDR1 MNHNS, CDR2 SASEGT.

This clonotype has at least ten counts. This chain joins TRBV3-1 and TRBJ2-2; D might be TRBD2 (5 bases). The CDR3 is 16 residues long. Germline CDR1 reads LGHDT; CDR2 reads YNNKEL (reference sequence). Trimming removed 4 bases at V and 3 bases at J, with 15 bases between. The chain's CDR3 is CASSPLGSRDTGELFF. In DNA, the CDR3 is TGTGCCAGCAGCCCCTTAGGATCGAGGGACACCGGGGAGCTGTTTTTT.

This clonotype was observed many times. The chain couples TRBV3-1 to TRBJ2-1, with 13 bases that match TRBD2. Germline CDR1 and CDR2: LGHDT and YNNKEL (reference sequence). The CDR3 totals 15 residues. The V segment lost 4 bases and the J segment 8 bases; nucleotides outside the gene matches: 5. The CDR3 coding sequence is TGTGCCAGCAGCCCGGGACTAGCGGGACCCTATGAGCAGTTCTTC. Amino acid sequence: CASSPGLAGPYEQFF.

The rearrangement joins TRBV30 to TRBJ1-1; D remains ambiguous. Germline V CDR1 and CDR2: GTSNPN, SVGIG (reference sequence). The germline V and J ends were trimmed by 0 bases and 1 base, with 6 bases remaining between them. This CDR3 comprises 13 residues. CDR3 region: CAWSVLQNTEAFF. DNA for the CDR3: TGTGCCTGGAGTGTACTCCAGAACACTGAAGCTTTCTTT. Combining the CDR3 with reference TRBV30 and TRBJ1-1 gives the whole variable domain SQTIHQWPATLVQPVGSPLSLECTVEGTSNPNLYWYRQAAGRGLQLLFYSVGIGQISSEVPQNLSASRPQDRQFILSSKKLLLSDSGFYLCAWSVLQNTEAFFGQGTRLTVV.

This chain links TRBV19 with TRBJ2-1, with a weak D call TRBD2 (6 bases). CDR1 is LNHDA, CDR2 SQIVND, per germline (reference sequence). The CDR3 has 12 residues. With 5 bases removed from V and 9 bases from J, the gap between germline ends came to 11 bases. The CDR3 coding sequence is TGTGCCAGTAGTCGGACTATGGGTGAGCAGTTCTTC. Residues: CASSRTMGEQFF. Full variable domain (rest looked up from reference TRBV19 and TRBJ2-1): DGGITQSPKYLFRKEGQNVTLSCEQNLNHDAMYWYRQDPGQGLRLIYYSQIVNDFQKGDIAEGYSVSREKKESFPLTVTSAQKNPTAFYLCASSRTMGEQFFGPGTRLTVL.

The genes are TRBV19 and TRBJ2-1, with 7 positions matching TRBD2. The CDR3 has 15 residues. In germline, CDR1 is LNHDA, CDR2 SQIVND (reference sequence). The trim removed 2 bases at V and 6 bases at J, leaving 7 bases unmatched. CDR3: CASSIHRGTTNEQFF. CDR3 coding DNA: TGTGCCAGTAGTATACACCGCGGGACTACCAATGAGCAGTTCTTC.

V usage is TRBV6-2 or TRBV6-3 and J usage is TRBJ2-1, with D perhaps matching TRBD1 (5 bases). V lost 0 bases and J 9 bases, leaving 9 bases between the germline ends. The germline V gene encodes CDR1 MNHEY and CDR2 SVGEGT. The CDR3 contains 13 residues. The CDR3: CASSYSTGAEQFF. CDR3 in DNA: TGTGCCAGCAGTTACTCAACAGGAGCTGAGCAGTTCTTC.

This clonotype turned up a few times. This sequence joins TRBV20-1 and TRBJ1-1; no clear D. The CDR3 has 14 amino acids. Trimming took off 6 bases at V and 4 bases at J, with 18 bases between the two ends. In germline, CDR1 is DFQATT, CDR2 SNEGSKA (reference sequence). CDR3 sequence (DNA): TGCAGTGCCTACGGAGCCGGGTTGACCACTGAAGCTTTCTTT. Translated, it gives CSAYGAGLTTEAFF.

Here the CDR3 reads CATSDSTSFYYNEQFF. CDR3 bases: TGTGCCACCAGTGATTCGACTAGCTTCTACTACAATGAGCAGTTCTTC. This rearrangement joins TRBV24-1 to TRBJ2-1, with TRBD2 matching over 7 bases. The CDR3 is 16 residues long. CDR1 is KGHDR, CDR2 SFDVKD, per germline. Trimming removed 2 bases from V and 3 bases from J; junction bases left unmatched: 6.

The chain couples TRBV12-3 or TRBV12-4 to TRBJ2-7; no reliable D call. The CDR3 runs 12 residues. With 7 bases removed from V and 8 bases from J, the gap between germline ends came to 15 bases. CDR3 protein: CASTGTGGKQYF. Here the CDR3 DNA reads TGTGCCAGCACGGGTACGGGTGGGAAGCAGTACTTC.

This clonotype showed up many times. The genes are TRBV20-1 and TRBJ1-4, with D possibly TRBD1 on 6 matching bases. This CDR3 spans 13 amino acids. V lost 6 bases to trimming and J lost 4 bases, with 12 bases between them. The germline CDR1 and CDR2 sequences are DFQATT and SNEGSKA (reference sequence). This CDR3 is CSALGQFNEKLFF. The CDR3 DNA reads TGCAGTGCACTTGGACAGTTTAATGAAAAACTGTTTTTT.

The table lists this clonotype with a few counts. The chain joins TRBV10-3 to TRBJ2-5; D may be TRBD1 or TRBD2 (5 bases each). CDR3 length: 15 residues. V shed 3 bases and J shed 5 bases, with 16 bases lying between them. Germline loops: CDR1 ENHRY, CDR2 SYGVKD. The CDR3 is CAISDLRGRVETQYF. The DNA for the CDR3 is TGTGCCATCAGTGACCTACGGGGCCGGGTGGAGACCCAGTACTTC.

Ten or more counts support this clonotype. V gene TRBV7-9 combines with J gene TRBJ2-1, with 8 positions matching TRBD2. J gave up 8 bases and V 3 bases, and 21 bases lay outside the gene matches. This CDR3 has 19 amino acids. The V gene's germline CDR1 is SEHNR and CDR2 FQNEAQ (reference sequence). This CDR3 is CASSLGRAASGSVWYEQFF. Here the CDR3 DNA reads TGTGCCAGCAGCTTGGGTCGGGCGGCTAGCGGGTCGGTCTGGTATGAGCAGTTCTTC.

This clonotype was seen at least ten times. The chain uses TRBV11-1 and TRBJ2-7; no clear D gene. From germline, CDR1 is SGHAT and CDR2 FQDESV (reference sequence). The CDR3 sequence is 13 residues long. V was clipped by 2 bases and J by 2 bases, with 7 bases between them. The CDR3 DNA sequence: TGTGCCAGCAGCTTAACGTCAACCTACGAGCAGTACTTC. Protein: CASSLTSTYEQYF.

This clonotype was seen only a few times. This sequence joins TRBV7-3 and TRBJ2-6; no clear D gene. The V and J ends lost 0 bases and 4 bases respectively, with 10 bases between them. Germline lookup yields CDR1 SGHTA and CDR2 FQGTGA. The CDR3 is made up of 16 amino acids. CDR3: CASSLTASGGANVLTF. CDR3 DNA: TGTGCCAGCAGCTTAACGGCCTCCGGGGGGGCCAACGTCCTGACTTTC.

This clonotype was detected a few times. CDR3 in amino acids: CASKDGRAAETQYF. The CDR3 DNA is TGCGCCAGCAAGGACGGGAGGGCCGCAGAGACCCAGTACTTC. The rearrangement links TRBV5-1 to TRBJ2-5, with TRBD2 matching over 8 bases. The V and J ends lost 6 bases and 4 bases, in that order; junction bases with no gene match: 8. Germline V gene lookup returns CDR1 SGHRS and CDR2 YFSETQ. The CDR3 consists of 14 residues.

This clonotype was counted ten times or more. The rearrangement links TRBV28 to TRBJ2-7, with D perhaps TRBD2 (6 bases). The CDR3 loop spans 13 amino acids. Germline CDR1 MDHEN, CDR2 SYDVKM. Trimming shortened V by 4 bases and J by 7 bases, and 14 bases separated the two germline ends. CDR3 amino acids: CASSSVGGWEQYF. The CDR3 bases are TGTGCCAGCAGTTCGGTCGGGGGTTGGGAGCAGTACTTC.

This clonotype was recorded a few times. This chain uses TRBV12-3 or TRBV12-4 with TRBJ2-1; 7 bases map to TRBD2. The V segment lost 5 bases and the J segment 5 bases; nucleotides outside the gene matches: 3. CDR3 size: 13 residues. CDR3 protein: CASSKTSHNEQFF. Here the CDR3 DNA reads TGTGCCAGCAGTAAGACTAGCCACAATGAGCAGTTCTTC.

This clonotype has a count of ten or more. V is TRBV7-2 and J is TRBJ2-7, with 7 bases fitting TRBD1. V shed 5 bases and J 3 bases; nucleotides not matched to a gene: 7. Germline CDR1 SGHTA, CDR2 FQGNSA. The length of the CDR3 is 14 residues. The CDR3 protein is CASSAQSGGYEQYF. The DNA of the CDR3 is TGTGCCAGCAGCGCCCAATCAGGGGGCTACGAGCAGTACTTC.

V and J are TRBV24-1 and TRBJ2-1, with 9 bases fitting TRBD2. The V gene's germline CDR1 is KGHDR and CDR2 SFDVKD. V was clipped by 1 base and J by 7 bases; unmatched bases: 7. The CDR3 is 16 amino acids. The CDR3, as DNA: TGTGCCACCAGTGATTTATCCGCGGGAGGGTATAATGAGCAGTTCTTC. Protein sequence: CATSDLSAGGYNEQFF.

Ten or more counts support this clonotype. The chain uses TRBV28 and TRBJ2-1; 10 bases are shared with TRBD2. The CDR3 is made up of 14 amino acids. The ends lost 8 bases at V and 5 bases at J; junction bases unmatched: 6. Germline V gene data show CDR1 as MDHEN and CDR2 as SYDVKM. CDR3: CASARTSGDNEQFF. The CDR3 DNA reads TGTGCCAGCGCCAGGACTAGCGGAGACAATGAGCAGTTCTTC. The full variable domain, in which reference TRBV28 and TRBJ2-1 provide the parts outside the CDR3, is DVKVTQSSRYLVKRTGEKVFLECVQDMDHENMFWYRQDPGLGLRLIYFSYDVKMKEKGDIPEGYSVSREKKERFSLILESASTNQTSMYLCASARTSGDNEQFFGPGTRLTVL.

This clonotype was found a few times. This rearrangement joins TRBV6-1 to TRBJ2-1; tentative D call: TRBD2 (6 bases). The germline V gene has CDR1 MNHNS and CDR2 SASEGT. Trimming cost V 3 bases and J 7 bases, with 16 bases left between them. CDR3 length equals 15 residues. The CDR3 DNA reads as TGTGCCAGCAGTGAGCAGGGCGGGGCCGGGAATGAGCAGTTCTTC. Its translation is CASSEQGGAGNEQFF.